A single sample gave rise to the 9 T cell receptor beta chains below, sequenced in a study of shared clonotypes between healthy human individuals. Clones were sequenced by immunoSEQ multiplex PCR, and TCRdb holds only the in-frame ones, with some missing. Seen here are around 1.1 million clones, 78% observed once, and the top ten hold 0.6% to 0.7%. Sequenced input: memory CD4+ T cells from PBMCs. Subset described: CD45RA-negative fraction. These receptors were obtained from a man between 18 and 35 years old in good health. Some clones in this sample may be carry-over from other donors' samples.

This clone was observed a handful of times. In nucleotides, the CDR3 is TGTGCCAGCAGTTTTCAGGGACAGGGGATCTACGAGCAGTACTTC. Amino acid sequence: CASSFQGQGIYEQYF. This chain uses TRBV28 with TRBJ2-7, with 10 bases matching TRBD1. The CDR3 has 15 residues. Germline trimming cut 3 bases from V and 3 bases from J; bases unmatched to any gene: 5. Germline CDR1 is MDHEN and CDR2 is SYDVKM.

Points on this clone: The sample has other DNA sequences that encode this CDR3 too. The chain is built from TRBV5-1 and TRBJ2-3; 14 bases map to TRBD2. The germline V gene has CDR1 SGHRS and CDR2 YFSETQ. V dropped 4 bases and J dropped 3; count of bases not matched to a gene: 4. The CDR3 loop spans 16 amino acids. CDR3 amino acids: CASSRGLAGETDTQYF. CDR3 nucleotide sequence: TGCGCCAGCAGCCGGGGACTAGCGGGAGAGACAGATACGCAGTATTTT.

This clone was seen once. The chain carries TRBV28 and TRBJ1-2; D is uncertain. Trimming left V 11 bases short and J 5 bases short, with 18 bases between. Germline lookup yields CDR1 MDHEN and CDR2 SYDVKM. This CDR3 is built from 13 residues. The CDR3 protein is CALLTRQGYGYTF. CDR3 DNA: TGTGCCCTACTGACCAGACAAGGATATGGCTACACCTTC.

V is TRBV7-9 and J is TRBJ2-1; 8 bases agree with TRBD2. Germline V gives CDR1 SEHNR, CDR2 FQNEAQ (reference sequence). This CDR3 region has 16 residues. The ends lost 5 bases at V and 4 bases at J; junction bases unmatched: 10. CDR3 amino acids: CASSPLLAGLYNEQFF. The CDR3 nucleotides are TGTGCCAGCAGCCCTCTTCTAGCGGGCCTATACAATGAGCAGTTCTTC. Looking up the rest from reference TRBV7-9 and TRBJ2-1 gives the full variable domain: DTGVSQNPRHKITKRGQNVTFRCDPISEHNRLYWYRQTLGQGPEFLTYFQNEAQLEKSRLLSDRFSAERPKGSFSTLEIQRTEQGDSAMYLCASSPLLAGLYNEQFFGPGTRLTVL.

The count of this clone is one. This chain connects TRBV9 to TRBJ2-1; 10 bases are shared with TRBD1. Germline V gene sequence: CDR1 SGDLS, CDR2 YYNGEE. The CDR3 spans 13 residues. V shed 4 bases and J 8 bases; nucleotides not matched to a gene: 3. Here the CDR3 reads CASSTTGGHEQFF. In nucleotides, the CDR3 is TGTGCCAGCAGCACGACAGGGGGCCATGAGCAGTTCTTC.

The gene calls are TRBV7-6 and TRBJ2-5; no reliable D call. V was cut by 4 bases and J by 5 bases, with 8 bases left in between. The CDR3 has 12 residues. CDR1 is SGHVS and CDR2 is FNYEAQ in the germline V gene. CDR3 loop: CASSSLAETQYF. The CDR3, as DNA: TGTGCCAGCAGCTCCCTGGCGGAGACCCAGTACTTC. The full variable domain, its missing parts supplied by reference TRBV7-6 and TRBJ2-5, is GAGVSQSPRYKVTKRGQDVALRCDPISGHVSLYWYRQALGQGPEFLTYFNYEAQQDKSGLPNDRFSAERPEGSISTLTIQRTEQRDSAMYRCASSSLAETQYFGPGTRLLVL.

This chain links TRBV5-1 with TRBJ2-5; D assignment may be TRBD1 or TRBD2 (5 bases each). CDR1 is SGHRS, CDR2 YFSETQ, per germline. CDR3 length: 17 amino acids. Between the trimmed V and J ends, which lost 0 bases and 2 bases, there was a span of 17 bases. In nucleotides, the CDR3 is TGCGCCAGCAGCTTGGCCTTGGTCGGGACGGCACAAGAGACCCAGTACTTC. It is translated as CASSLALVGTAQETQYF.

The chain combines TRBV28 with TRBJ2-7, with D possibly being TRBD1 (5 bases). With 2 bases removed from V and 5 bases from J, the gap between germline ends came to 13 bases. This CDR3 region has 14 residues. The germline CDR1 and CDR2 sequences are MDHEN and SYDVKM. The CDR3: CASSLRRQGHEQYF. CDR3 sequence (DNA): TGTGCCAGCAGTTTACGTCGGCAGGGCCACGAGCAGTACTTC.

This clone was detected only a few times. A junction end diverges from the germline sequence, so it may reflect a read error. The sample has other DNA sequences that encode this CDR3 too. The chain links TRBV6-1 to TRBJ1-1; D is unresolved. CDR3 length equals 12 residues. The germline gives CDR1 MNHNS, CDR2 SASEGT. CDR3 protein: CASSEVGTEAFF. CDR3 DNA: TGTGCCAGCAGCGAAGTAGGCACTGAAGCTTTCTTT.